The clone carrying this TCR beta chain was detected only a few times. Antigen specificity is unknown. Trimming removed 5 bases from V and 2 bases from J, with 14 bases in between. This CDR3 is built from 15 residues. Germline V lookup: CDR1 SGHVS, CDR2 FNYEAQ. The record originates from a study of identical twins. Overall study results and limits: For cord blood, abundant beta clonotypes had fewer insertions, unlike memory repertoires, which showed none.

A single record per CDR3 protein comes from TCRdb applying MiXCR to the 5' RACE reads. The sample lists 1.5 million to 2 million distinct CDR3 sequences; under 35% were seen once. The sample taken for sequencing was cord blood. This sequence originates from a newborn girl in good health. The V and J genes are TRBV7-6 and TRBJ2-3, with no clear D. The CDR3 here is CASSGIPLATDTQYF. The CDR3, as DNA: TGTGCCAGCAGCGGCATCCCCCTCGCCACAGATACGCAGTATTTT.